This entry lists 15 T cell receptor beta chains sequenced from one sample in a study of monozygotic twins with inflammatory bowel disease. TCRdb reprocessed the 5' RACE reads; each CDR3 protein has one entry and no DNA is given. The sample data list more than 120,000 distinct CDR3 sequences. Material for sequencing was blood. The receptors come from a human donor with ulcerative colitis or Crohn's disease, or a healthy co-twin of an affected twin (not recorded which).

The V call is TRBV19, the J call TRBJ2-3. The germline CDR1 and CDR2 sequences are LNHDA and SQIVND (reference sequence). CDR3 length: 16 amino acids. CDR3 residues: CASSIKIGTSTDTQYF.

The chain has TRBV7-2 and TRBJ2-1. The CDR3 loop spans 14 amino acids. CDR1 is SGHTA, CDR2 FQGNSA, per germline. Here the CDR3 reads CASSVGESYNEQFF.

J is TRBJ2-7 and V is TRBV12-3 or TRBV12-4; the D call of TRBD1 rests on TCRdb alone, since no DNA is present to check it. There are 15 residues in the CDR3. CDR3 residues: CASSRTGTGAYEQYF.

The chain has TRBV6-2 or TRBV6-3 and TRBJ2-5; the D gene TCRdb calls, TRBD2, cannot be checked with no DNA. The CDR3 totals 15 residues. CDR1 and CDR2 from the germline V gene are MNHEY and SVGEGT. This CDR3 reads CASSYIGTAEETQYF.

This chain links TRBV20-1 with TRBJ1-1. This CDR3 region has 12 residues. Germline CDR1 reads DFQATT; CDR2 reads SNEGSKA (reference sequence). CDR3 in amino acids: CSAFGRETEAFF.

This chain links TRBV4-3 with TRBJ1-6. CDR3 size: 14 residues. Per germline, CDR1 LGHNA and CDR2 YSLEER. The chain's CDR3 is CASPGGYKCSPLHF.

The V gene is TRBV27, the J gene TRBJ1-5. The germline CDR1 and CDR2 sequences are MNHEY and SMNVEV (reference sequence). CDR3 length equals 15 residues. The CDR3 region is CASSLSLNSNQPQHF.

This chain connects TRBV5-1 to TRBJ1-6; TCRdb indicates TRBD1, and absent DNA this call remains unverified. This CDR3 is 16 amino acids long. Germline V CDR1 and CDR2: SGHRS, YFSETQ. CDR3 sequence reads: CASSRWDRTYNSPLHF.

The chain joins TRBV10-3 to TRBJ2-5; TCRdb's D gene call, TRBD2, goes unchecked for lack of DNA. Germline V gives CDR1 ENHRY, CDR2 SYGVKD. The CDR3 covers 14 residues. CDR3 amino acids: CAISESGLLETQYF.

The genes are TRBV7-2 and TRBJ1-5. The CDR3 loop spans 12 amino acids. Germline CDR1 reads SGHTA; CDR2 reads FQGNSA. CDR3 residues: CASSQSIQPQHF.

This chain joins TRBV19 and TRBJ1-2; TCRdb lists TRBD1, though no DNA is available to test this call. There are 16 residues in the CDR3. Per germline, CDR1 LNHDA and CDR2 SQIVND (reference sequence). Here the CDR3 reads CASSIRIGTDNYGYTF.

V gene TRBV20-1 combines with J gene TRBJ2-5. The CDR3 is 13 amino acids. The germline gives CDR1 DFQATT, CDR2 SNEGSKA (reference sequence). This CDR3 reads CSARVPALGTQYF.

V and J are TRBV6-2 or TRBV6-3 and TRBJ2-5; TCRdb's D call, TRBD2, is unchecked because there is no DNA. Germline V CDR1 and CDR2: MNHEY, SVGEGT. This CDR3 has 15 residues. CDR3 sequence: CASSWRLEVQQTQYF.

V usage is TRBV6-5 and J usage is TRBJ2-3; TCRdb's assignment of TRBD2 cannot be checked, as there is no DNA. The CDR3 consists of 15 residues. Germline V CDR1 and CDR2: MNHEY, SVGAGI. The chain's CDR3 is CASSYGTRRTDTQYF.

The chain recombines TRBV7-2 with TRBJ1-2; the TCRdb D gene call, TRBD1, has no DNA to confirm it. The CDR3 runs 14 residues. CDR1 is SGHTA, CDR2 FQGNSA, per germline. CDR3 region: CASSLAGVNYGYTF.